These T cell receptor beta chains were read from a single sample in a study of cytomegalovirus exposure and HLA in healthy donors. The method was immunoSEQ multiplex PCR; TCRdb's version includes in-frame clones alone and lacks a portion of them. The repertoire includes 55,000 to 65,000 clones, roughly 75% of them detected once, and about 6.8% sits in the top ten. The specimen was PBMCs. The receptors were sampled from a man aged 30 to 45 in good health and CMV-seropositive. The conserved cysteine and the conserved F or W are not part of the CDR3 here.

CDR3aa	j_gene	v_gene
AGGLGVDQPQH	TRBJ1-5	TRBV6-1
ASSPRLLLNSGNTIY	TRBJ1-3	TRBV7-9
ASDRDRGPGGYT	TRBJ1-2	TRBV5-6
ASSQDRTANYGYT	TRBJ1-2	TRBV4-2
ASSPAVRGSGYGYT	TRBJ1-2	TRBV7-9
ASSFNVIGTETYEQY	TRBJ2-7	TRBV5-6
ASSQVRGGAQRIIHNEQF	TRBJ2-1	TRBV4-2
AWSQGLAVDEQF	TRBJ2-1	TRBV30
ASSGGDRANTEAF	TRBJ1-1	TRBV9
ASSLAGNNGYT	TRBJ1-2	TRBV5-6
ASSQAGPLFRGSSNQPQH	TRBJ1-5	TRBV4-1
ASSQSPGVGYT	TRBJ1-2	TRBV4-3
ASRLGRDRDQRGEQF	TRBJ2-1	TRBV12-2